The T cell receptor (beta chain) described here comes from a study of blood T cells in healthy people across ages. The overall study: Template switching picked up about one barcoded beta molecule for each two T cells. Study-wide results and limits: Aged donors had fewer naive CD4+ cells and lower diversity than long-lived donors.

This CDR3 contains 16 residues. Trimming removed 3 bases from V and 0 bases from J, with 10 bases in between. Germline V gives CDR1 SGDLS, CDR2 YYNGEE. A remark on this clonotype: Its cognate antigen is unknown.

The use of a sample-barcoded 5' primer and a J-beta primer mix characterized a second PCR of about 7 to 12 cycles. TCRdb used MiXCR to reprocess the 5' RACE reads, holding one entry per CDR3 protein. The sample carries 1.6 million or so distinct CDR3 sequences, around 36% recorded once. Per-sample yields of isolated PBMCs were at least 6 million. The TCR was taken from a woman in her 30s in good health. Sample: blood. The chain uses TRBV9 and TRBJ2-6; D gene unclear. CDR3 amino acids: CASSAPLYSGANVLTF. The CDR3 nucleotides read TGTGCCAGCAGCGCTCCCCTCTACTCTGGGGCCAACGTCCTGACTTTC. The whole variable domain, filled in from reference TRBV9 and TRBJ2-6, reads DSGVTQTPKHLITATGQRVTLRCSPRSGDLSVYWYQQSLDQGLQFLIQYYNGEERAKGNILERFSAQQFPDLHSELNLSSLELGDSALYFCASSAPLYSGANVLTFGAGSRLTVL.